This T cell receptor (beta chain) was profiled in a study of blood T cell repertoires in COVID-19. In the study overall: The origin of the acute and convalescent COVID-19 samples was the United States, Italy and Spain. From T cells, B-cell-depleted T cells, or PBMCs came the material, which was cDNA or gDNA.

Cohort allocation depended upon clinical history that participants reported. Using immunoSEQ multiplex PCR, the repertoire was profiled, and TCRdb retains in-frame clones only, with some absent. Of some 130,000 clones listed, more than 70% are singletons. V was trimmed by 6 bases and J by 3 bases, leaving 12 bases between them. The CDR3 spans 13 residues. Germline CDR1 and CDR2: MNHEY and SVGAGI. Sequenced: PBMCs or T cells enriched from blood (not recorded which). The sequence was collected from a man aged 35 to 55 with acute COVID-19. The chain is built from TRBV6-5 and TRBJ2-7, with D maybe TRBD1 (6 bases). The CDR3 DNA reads TGTGCCAGCAGCAGGGGTGGGGGCTACGAGCAGTACTTC. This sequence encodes CASSRGGGYEQYF.